Listed below are T cell receptor beta chains from one sample, sequenced in a study of shared clonotypes between healthy human individuals. Here immunoSEQ multiplex PCR was the method, and the copy in TCRdb shows in-frame clones only, minus some. The table records some 1 million clones, about 75% of them present only once. Sequencing used memory CD4+ T cells sorted from blood. Receptor source: a man between 18 and 35 years old in good health. Both conserved end residues are part of each CDR3. Fields, in order: D gene, J gene, V gene, clone size, CDR3 DNA, CDR3 protein. D genes are given only for firm matches. Clone size is given for some rows only: seen once, a few or many times, or a class if the clone is expanded.

.	TRBJ1-6	TRBV2	.	TGTGCCAGCAGTGGGGACCTTAATTCACCCCTCCACTTT	CASSGDLNSPLHF
TRBD1	TRBJ1-1	TRBV19	few	TGTGCCAGTAGACGGGACAGGGCCTCTCCTGAAGCTTTCTTT	CASRRDRASPEAFF
TRBD1	TRBJ2-7	TRBV5-1	.	TGCGCCAGCAGCTTGACAGGGGCCTACGAGCAGTACTTC	CASSLTGAYEQYF
.	TRBJ1-5	TRBV28	.	TGTGCCAGCAGCCAACAGGGAAGGAAAAATCAGCCCCAGCATTTT	CASSQQGRKNQPQHF
TRBD2	TRBJ2-3	TRBV5-1	.	TGCGCCAGCATAGAGACTAGCGGAGATTATACGCAGTATTTT	CASIETSGDYTQYF
TRBD2	TRBJ2-3	TRBV28	.	TGTGCCATCCTACCCCCGCGACTAGCGGGGGGTAGCACAGATACGCAGTATTTT	CAILPPRLAGGSTDTQYF
TRBD1	TRBJ1-1	TRBV29-1	.	TGCAGCGTTGAACTAGGCCCCTCCCGGACAGGGGGTAAAGCTTTCTTT	CSVELGPSRTGGKAFF
.	TRBJ1-1	TRBV7-9	.	TGTGCCAGCAGCACGGACGGCATGAACACTGAAGCTTTCTTT	CASSTDGMNTEAFF
.	TRBJ1-1	TRBV19	.	TGTGCCAGTAGTATAGACACCCAGGGATGGGCTTTCTTT	CASSIDTQGWAFF
.	TRBJ2-7	TRBV7-9	.	TGTGCCAGCAGCTTAGTGCAGGGAACCTACGAGCAGTACTTC	CASSLVQGTYEQYF
.	TRBJ1-4	TRBV18	.	TGTGCCAGCTCAGAGGCAGGGAATGAAAAACTGTTTTTT	CASSEAGNEKLFF
TRBD2	TRBJ2-1	TRBV5-4	many	TGTGCCAGCGGACTAGCGGGAGGATACAATGAGCAGTTCTTC	CASGLAGGYNEQFF
TRBD2	TRBJ2-3	TRBV5-1	.	TGCGCCAGCCGCACGGGAGGGCCAAGGGATACGCAGTATTTT	CASRTGGPRDTQYF
TRBD1	TRBJ2-7	TRBV19	.	TGTGCCAGTAGTATCGGACAGGGGTACGAGCAGTACTTC	CASSIGQGYEQYF
TRBD1	TRBJ1-6	TRBV10-3	.	TGTGCCATCAGAAGACAGGGCCTAAATTCACCCCTCCACTTT	CAIRRQGLNSPLHF
TRBD2	TRBJ2-7	TRBV29-1	.	TGCAGCGCCGGTACTAGCGATCGCGAGCAGTACTTC	CSAGTSDREQYF
.	TRBJ2-1	TRBV10-1	.	TGCGCCAGCAGTGGCGGGGACCCTCGCAATGAGCAGTTCTTC	CASSGGDPRNEQFF
.	TRBJ2-1	TRBV19	few	TGTGCCAGTAGTTCCCTGGGGAATGAGCAGTTCTTC	CASSSLGNEQFF
.	TRBJ2-7	TRBV7-2	.	TGTGCCAGCAGCTCGGACTCAGCCGCCGAGCAGTACTTC	CASSSDSAAEQYF
.	TRBJ1-1	TRBV10-3	.	TGTGCCAGCCTACAGGTTCTGAACACTGAAGCTTTCTTT	CASLQVLNTEAFF
TRBD1	TRBJ2-7	TRBV15	.	TGTGCCACCAGGGGGACAGGGCGGTACGAGCAGTACTTC	CATRGTGRYEQYF
.	TRBJ1-3	TRBV5-6	.	TGTGCCAGCAGCTTGGAGGGTTTCGGGAACACCATATATTTT	CASSLEGFGNTIYF
TRBD2	TRBJ2-1	TRBV10-3	.	TGTGCCATCAGGGGTGGGACTAGCGGGAGATCGTCCTACAATGAGCAGTTCTTC	CAIRGGTSGRSSYNEQFF
.	TRBJ2-3	TRBV2	few	TGTGCCAGCAGTGAAACTTCGGGTCGCAGCACAGATACGCAGTATTTT	CASSETSGRSTDTQYF
.	TRBJ1-1	TRBV30	.	TGTGCCTGGAGTGTAGCGCGGGGCTTGGGGGTGTTT	CAWSVARGLGVF
TRBD1	TRBJ2-7	TRBV6-6	few	TGTGCCAGCAGTATCCGACAGGGCTACGAGCAGTACTTC	CASSIRQGYEQYF
.	TRBJ1-3	TRBV11-2	.	TGTGCCAGCAGTTCTACAGTAGGTGGAAACACCATATATTTT	CASSSTVGGNTIYF
.	TRBJ2-7	TRBV2	.	TGTGCCAGCCGGGACGGATTCTCCTACGAGCAGTACTTC	CASRDGFSYEQYF
.	TRBJ2-7	TRBV30	.	TGTGCCTGGAGCACTGGGCCCGAGCAGTACTTC	CAWSTGPEQYF
.	TRBJ1-2	TRBV7-2	.	TGTGCCAGCAGCTTAGTAACGGGAGGCGGCTACACCTTC	CASSLVTGGGYTF
TRBD2	TRBJ2-3	TRBV7-2	.	TGTGCCAGCAGCTTAGGGGGACTAGCAATGATAGATACGCAGTATTTT	CASSLGGLAMIDTQYF
.	TRBJ2-5	TRBV2	.	TGTGCCAGCAGATCTACAGGGTACCAAGAGACCCAGTACTTC	CASRSTGYQETQYF